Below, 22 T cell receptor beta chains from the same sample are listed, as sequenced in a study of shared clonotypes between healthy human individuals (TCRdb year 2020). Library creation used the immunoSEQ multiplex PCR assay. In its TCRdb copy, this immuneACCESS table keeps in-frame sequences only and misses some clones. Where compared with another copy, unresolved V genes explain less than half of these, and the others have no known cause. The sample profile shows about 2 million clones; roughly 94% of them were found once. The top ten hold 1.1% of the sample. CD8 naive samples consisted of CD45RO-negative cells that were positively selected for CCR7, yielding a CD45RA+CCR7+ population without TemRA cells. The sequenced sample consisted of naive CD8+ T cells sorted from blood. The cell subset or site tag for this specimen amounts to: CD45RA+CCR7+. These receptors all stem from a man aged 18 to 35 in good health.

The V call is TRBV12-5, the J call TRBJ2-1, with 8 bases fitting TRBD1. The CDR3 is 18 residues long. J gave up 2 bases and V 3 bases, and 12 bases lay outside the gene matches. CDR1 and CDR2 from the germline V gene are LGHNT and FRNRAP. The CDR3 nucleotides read TGTGCTAGTGGTTTCTCTCTTTCTCCGGGACAGGCCTACAATGAGCAGTTCTTC. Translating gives CASGFSLSPGQAYNEQFF.

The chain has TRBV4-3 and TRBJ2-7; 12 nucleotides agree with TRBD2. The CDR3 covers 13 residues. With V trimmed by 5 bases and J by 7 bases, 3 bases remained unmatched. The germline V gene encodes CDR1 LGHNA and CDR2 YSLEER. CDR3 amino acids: CASSFGLAGEQYF. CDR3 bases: TGCGCCAGCAGCTTCGGACTAGCGGGAGAGCAGTACTTC.

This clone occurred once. The CDR3 bases are TGCGCCAGCAGTGAGTCGTGGGGACCCTACGAGCAGTACTTC. Translated, it gives CASSESWGPYEQYF. The V gene is TRBV10-1, the J gene TRBJ2-7, with D perhaps given as TRBD1 or TRBD2 (5 bases each). The CDR3 is 14 amino acids. Per the germline V gene, CDR1 is WNHNN and CDR2 is SYGVQD (reference sequence). With 0 bases removed from V and 2 bases from J, the gap between germline ends came to 8 bases.

The CDR3 is CASRFFVFPGGETQYF. DNA for the CDR3: TGTGCCAGCAGATTTTTTGTCTTCCCGGGCGGGGAGACCCAGTACTTC. V gene TRBV21-1 combines with J gene TRBJ2-5; TRBD2 is the table's D call, not checked against the DNA. TRBV21-1 is a listed pseudogene. This CDR3 is built from 16 residues.

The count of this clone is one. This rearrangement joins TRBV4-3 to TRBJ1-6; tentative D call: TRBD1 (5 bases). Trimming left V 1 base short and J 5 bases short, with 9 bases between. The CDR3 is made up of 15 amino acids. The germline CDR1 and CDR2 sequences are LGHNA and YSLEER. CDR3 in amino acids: CASSQVWGDNSPLHF. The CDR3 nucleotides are TGCGCCAGCAGCCAAGTTTGGGGGGATAATTCACCCCTCCACTTT.

The CDR3 DNA follows: TGTGCCTGGAGTGTCTTGGAACACTCTGAAGCTTTCTTT. Residues: CAWSVLEHSEAFF. J is TRBJ1-1 and V is TRBV30; no definite D call. From germline, CDR1 is GTSNPN and CDR2 SVGIG (reference sequence). The V end was cut by 0 bases, the J end by 6 bases, with 11 bases between. This CDR3 contains 13 residues.

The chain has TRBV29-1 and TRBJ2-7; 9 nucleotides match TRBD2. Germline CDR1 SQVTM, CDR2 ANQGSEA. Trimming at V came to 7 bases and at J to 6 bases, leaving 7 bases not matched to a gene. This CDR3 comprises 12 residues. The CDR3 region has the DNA TGCAGCGCCAAGCGGGAGGCAGGCGAGCAGTACTTC. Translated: CSAKREAGEQYF.

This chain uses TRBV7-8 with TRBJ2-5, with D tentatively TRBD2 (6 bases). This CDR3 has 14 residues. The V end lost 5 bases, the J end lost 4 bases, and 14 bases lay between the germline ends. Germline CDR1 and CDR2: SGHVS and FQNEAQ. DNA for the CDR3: TGTGCCAGCAGCCTGGACTACAAAGGAGAGACCCAGTACTTC. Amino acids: CASSLDYKGETQYF.

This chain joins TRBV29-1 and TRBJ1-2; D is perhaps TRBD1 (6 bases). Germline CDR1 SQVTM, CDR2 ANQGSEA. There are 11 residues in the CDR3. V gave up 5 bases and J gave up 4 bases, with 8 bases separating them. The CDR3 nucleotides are TGCAGCGTTACAGGGCTCTATGGCTACACCTTC. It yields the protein CSVTGLYGYTF.

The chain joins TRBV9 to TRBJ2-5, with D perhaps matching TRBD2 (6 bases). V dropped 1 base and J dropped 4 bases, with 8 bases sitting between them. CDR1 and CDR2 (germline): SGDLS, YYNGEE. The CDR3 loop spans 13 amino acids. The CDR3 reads CASSVSSGETQYF. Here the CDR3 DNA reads TGTGCCAGCAGCGTAAGTAGCGGAGAGACCCAGTACTTC. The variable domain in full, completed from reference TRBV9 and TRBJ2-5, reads DSGVTQTPKHLITATGQRVTLRCSPRSGDLSVYWYQQSLDQGLQFLIQYYNGEERAKGNILERFSAQQFPDLHSELNLSSLELGDSALYFCASSVSSGETQYFGPGTRLLVL.

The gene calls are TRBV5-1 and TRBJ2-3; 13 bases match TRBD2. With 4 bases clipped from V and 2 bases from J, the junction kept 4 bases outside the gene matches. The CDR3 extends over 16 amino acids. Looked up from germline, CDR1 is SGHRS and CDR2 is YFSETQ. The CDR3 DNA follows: TGCGCCAGCAGCCAGGGGACTAGCGGGGACACAGATACGCAGTATTTT. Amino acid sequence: CASSQGTSGDTDTQYF. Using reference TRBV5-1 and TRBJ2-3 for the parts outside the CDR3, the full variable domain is KAGVTQTPRYLIKTRGQQVTLSCSPISGHRSVSWYQQTPGQGLQFLFEYFSETQRNKGNFPGRFSGRQFSNSRSEMNVSTLELGDSALYLCASSQGTSGDTDTQYFGPGTRLTVL.

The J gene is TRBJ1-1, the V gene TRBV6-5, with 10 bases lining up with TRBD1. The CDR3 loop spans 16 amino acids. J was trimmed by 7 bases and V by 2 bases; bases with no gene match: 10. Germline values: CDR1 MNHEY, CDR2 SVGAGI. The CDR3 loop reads CASSYGAGTGVGEAFF. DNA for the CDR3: TGTGCCAGCAGTTACGGGGCTGGGACAGGGGTTGGTGAAGCTTTCTTT.

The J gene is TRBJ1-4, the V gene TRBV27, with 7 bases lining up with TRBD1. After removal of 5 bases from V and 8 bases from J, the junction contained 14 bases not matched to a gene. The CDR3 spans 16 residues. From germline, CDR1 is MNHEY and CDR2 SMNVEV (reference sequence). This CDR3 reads CASSPGDSLKTEKLFF. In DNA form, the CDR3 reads TGTGCCAGCAGTCCTGGGGACAGCCTGAAAACGGAAAAACTGTTTTTT.

CDR3: CASSIGTERYEQYF. CDR3 nucleotide sequence: TGTGCCAGCAGTATAGGGACAGAACGGTACGAGCAGTACTTC. V is TRBV2 and J is TRBJ2-7; 7 positions agree with TRBD1. With V trimmed by 5 bases and J by 4 bases, 8 bases remained unmatched. Germline loops: CDR1 SNHLY, CDR2 FYNNEI. This CDR3 contains 14 residues.

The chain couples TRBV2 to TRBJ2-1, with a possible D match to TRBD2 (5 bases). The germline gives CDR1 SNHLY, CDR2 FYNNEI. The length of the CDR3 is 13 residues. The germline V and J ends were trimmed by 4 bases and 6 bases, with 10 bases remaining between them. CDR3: CASSGAEGNEQFF. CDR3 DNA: TGTGCCAGCAGTGGAGCGGAAGGCAATGAGCAGTTCTTC.

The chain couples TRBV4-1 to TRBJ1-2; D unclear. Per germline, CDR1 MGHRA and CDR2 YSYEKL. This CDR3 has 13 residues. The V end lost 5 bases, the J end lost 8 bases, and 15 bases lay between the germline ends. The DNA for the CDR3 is TGCGCCAGCAGCAACACTTTTACTTACGGCTACACCTTC. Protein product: CASSNTFTYGYTF.

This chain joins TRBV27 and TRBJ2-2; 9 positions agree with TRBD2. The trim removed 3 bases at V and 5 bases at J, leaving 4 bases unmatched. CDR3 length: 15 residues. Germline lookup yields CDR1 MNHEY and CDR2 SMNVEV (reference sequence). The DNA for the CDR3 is TGTGCCAGCAGTTTTAGCGGGAGCCGGACCGGGGAGCTGTTTTTT. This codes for CASSFSGSRTGELFF.

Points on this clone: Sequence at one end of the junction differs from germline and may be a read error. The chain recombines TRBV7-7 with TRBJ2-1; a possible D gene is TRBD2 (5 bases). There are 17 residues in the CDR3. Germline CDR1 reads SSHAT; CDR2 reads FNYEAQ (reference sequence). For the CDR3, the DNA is TGTGCTAGCAGCTTAGCGCCCCCCGGAGCTCCCTACAATGAGCAGTTCTTC. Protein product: CASSLAPPGAPYNEQFF.

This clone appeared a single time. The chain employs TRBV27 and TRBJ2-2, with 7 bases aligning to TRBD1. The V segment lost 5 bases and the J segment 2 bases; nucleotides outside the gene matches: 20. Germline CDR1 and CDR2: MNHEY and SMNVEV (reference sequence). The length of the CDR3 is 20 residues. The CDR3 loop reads CASSRENSGGIKDNTGELFF. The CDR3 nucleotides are TGTGCCAGCAGTAGAGAGAACTCAGGGGGAATAAAGGATAACACCGGGGAGCTGTTTTTT.

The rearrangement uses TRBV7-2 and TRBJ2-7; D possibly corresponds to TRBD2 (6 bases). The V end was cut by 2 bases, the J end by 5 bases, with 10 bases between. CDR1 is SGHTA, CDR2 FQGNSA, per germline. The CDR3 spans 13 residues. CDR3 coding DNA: TGTGCCAGCAGCTTAAAATGGGGGGACGAGCAGTACTTC. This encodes CASSLKWGDEQYF.

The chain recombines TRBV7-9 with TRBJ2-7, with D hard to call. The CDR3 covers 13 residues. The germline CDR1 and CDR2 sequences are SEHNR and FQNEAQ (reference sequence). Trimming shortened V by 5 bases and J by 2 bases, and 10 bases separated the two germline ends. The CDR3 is CASSKDGAYEQYF. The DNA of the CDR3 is TGTGCCAGCAGCAAGGACGGAGCCTACGAGCAGTACTTC.

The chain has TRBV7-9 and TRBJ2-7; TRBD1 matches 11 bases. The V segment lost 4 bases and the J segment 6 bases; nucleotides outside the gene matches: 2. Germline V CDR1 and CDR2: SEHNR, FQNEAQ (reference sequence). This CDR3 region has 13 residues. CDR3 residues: CASSSGTGGEQYF. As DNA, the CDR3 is TGTGCCAGCAGCTCGGGGACAGGGGGCGAGCAGTACTTC.